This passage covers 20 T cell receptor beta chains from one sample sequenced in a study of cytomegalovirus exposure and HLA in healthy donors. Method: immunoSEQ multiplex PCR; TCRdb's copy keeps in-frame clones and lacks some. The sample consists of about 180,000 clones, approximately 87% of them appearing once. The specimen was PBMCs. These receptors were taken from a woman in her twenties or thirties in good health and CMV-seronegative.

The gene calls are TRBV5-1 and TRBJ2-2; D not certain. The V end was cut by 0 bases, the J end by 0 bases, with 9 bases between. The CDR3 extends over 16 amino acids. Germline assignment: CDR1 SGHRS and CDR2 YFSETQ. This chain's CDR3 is CASSLAGKANTGELFF. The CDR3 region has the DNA TGCGCCAGCAGCTTGGCAGGTAAAGCGAACACCGGGGAGCTGTTTTTT.

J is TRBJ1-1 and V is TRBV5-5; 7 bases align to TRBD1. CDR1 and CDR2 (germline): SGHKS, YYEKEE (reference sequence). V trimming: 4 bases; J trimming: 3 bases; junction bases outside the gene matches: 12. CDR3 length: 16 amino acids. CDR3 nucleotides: TGTGCCAGCAGCGGATACAGGGGCCCCCTATACACTGAAGCTTTCTTT. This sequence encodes CASSGYRGPLYTEAFF.

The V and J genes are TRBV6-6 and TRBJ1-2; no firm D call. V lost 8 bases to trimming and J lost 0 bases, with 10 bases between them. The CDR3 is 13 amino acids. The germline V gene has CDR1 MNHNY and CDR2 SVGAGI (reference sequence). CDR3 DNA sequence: TGTGCCAGCCACCGGAGGACTAACTATGGCTACACCTTC. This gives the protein CASHRRTNYGYTF.

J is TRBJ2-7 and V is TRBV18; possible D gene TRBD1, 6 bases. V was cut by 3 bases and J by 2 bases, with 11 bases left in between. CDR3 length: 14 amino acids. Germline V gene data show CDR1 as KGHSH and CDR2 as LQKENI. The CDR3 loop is CASSPRGRTYEQYF. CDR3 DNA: TGTGCCAGCTCACCCAGGGGTAGAACCTACGAGCAGTACTTC.

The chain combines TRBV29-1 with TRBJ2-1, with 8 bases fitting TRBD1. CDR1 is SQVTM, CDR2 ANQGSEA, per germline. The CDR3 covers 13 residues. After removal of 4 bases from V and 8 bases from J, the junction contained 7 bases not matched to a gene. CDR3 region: CSVAADRAHEQFF. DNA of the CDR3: TGCAGCGTTGCGGCGGACAGGGCCCATGAGCAGTTCTTC.

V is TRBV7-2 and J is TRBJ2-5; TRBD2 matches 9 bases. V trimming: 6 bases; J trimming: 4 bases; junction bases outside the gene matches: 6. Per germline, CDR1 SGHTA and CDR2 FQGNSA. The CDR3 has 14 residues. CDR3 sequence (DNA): TGTGCCAGCAGGCCTCTAGCGGGGTTAGAGACCCAGTACTTC. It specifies CASRPLAGLETQYF.

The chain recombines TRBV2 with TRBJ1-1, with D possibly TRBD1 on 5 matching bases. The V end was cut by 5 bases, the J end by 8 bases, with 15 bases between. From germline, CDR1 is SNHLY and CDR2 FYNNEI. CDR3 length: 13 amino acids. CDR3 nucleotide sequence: TGTGCCAGCAGTTTCCAGGGTCAAGGAGAAGCTTTCTTT. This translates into CASSFQGQGEAFF.

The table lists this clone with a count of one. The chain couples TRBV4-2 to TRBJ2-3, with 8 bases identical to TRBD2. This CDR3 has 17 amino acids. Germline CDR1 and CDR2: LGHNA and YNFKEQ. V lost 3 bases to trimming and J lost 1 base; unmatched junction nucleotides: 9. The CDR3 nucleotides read TGTGCCAGCAGCCAGGAGGTGGGGACTAGGGGCACAGATACGCAGTATTTT. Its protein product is CASSQEVGTRGTDTQYF.

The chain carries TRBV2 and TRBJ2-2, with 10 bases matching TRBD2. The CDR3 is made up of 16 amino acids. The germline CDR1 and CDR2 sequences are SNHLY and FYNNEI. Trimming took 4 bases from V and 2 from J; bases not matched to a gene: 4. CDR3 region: CASSGLAGANTGELFF. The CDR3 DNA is TGTGCCAGCAGTGGTCTAGCGGGGGCCAACACCGGGGAGCTGTTTTTT.

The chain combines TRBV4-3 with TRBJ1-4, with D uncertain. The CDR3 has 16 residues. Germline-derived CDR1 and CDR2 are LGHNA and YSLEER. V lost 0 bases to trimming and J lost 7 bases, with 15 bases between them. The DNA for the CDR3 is TGCGCCAGCAGCCAAGACGGTCCCGGGAGGAGTGAAAAACTGTTTTTT. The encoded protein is CASSQDGPGRSEKLFF.

This CDR3 reads CASSTLRGRAGTTNEKLFF. CDR3 nucleotides: TGTGCCAGTAGTACCCTTCGGGGAAGAGCCGGTACAACTAATGAAAAACTGTTTTTT. The genes are TRBV19 and TRBJ1-4; D is ambiguous. The CDR3 sequence is 19 residues long. Germline V lookup: CDR1 LNHDA, CDR2 SQIVND (reference sequence). V was cut by 4 bases and J by 0 bases, with 21 bases left in between.

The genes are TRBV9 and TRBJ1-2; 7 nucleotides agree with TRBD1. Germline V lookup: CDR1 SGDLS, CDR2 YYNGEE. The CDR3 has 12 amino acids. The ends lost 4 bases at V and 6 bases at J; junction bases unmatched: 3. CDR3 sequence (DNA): TGTGCCAGCAGCTTCGGACAGGATGGCTACACCTTC. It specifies CASSFGQDGYTF. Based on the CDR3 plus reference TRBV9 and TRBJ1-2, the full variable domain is DSGVTQTPKHLITATGQRVTLRCSPRSGDLSVYWYQQSLDQGLQFLIQYYNGEERAKGNILERFSAQQFPDLHSELNLSSLELGDSALYFCASSFGQDGYTFGSGTRLTVV.

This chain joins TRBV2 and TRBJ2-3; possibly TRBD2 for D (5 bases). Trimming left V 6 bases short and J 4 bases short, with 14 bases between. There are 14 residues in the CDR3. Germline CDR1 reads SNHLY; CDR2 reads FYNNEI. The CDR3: CASRSLENSDTQYF. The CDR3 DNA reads TGTGCCAGCAGATCACTAGAGAACTCAGATACGCAGTATTTT.

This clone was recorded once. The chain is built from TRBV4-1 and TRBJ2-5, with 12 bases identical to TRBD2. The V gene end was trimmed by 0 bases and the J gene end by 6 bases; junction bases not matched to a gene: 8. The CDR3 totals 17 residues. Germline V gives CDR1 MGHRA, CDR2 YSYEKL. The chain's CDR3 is CASSQEGGLAGLKTQYF. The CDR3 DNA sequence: TGCGCCAGCAGCCAAGAAGGGGGACTAGCGGGTTTAAAGACCCAGTACTTC.

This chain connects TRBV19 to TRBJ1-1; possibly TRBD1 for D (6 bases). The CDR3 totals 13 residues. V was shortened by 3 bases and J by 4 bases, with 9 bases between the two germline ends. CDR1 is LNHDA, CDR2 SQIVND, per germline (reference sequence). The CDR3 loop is CASSIRGGTEAFF. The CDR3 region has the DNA TGTGCCAGTAGTATCAGGGGCGGCACTGAAGCTTTCTTT.

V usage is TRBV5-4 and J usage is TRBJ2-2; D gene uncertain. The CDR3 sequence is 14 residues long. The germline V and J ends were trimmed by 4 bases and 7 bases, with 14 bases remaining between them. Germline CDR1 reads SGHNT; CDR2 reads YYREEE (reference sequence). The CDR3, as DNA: TGTGCCAGCAGCCGGAACGCGGTCGACGGGGAGCTGTTTTTT. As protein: CASSRNAVDGELFF.

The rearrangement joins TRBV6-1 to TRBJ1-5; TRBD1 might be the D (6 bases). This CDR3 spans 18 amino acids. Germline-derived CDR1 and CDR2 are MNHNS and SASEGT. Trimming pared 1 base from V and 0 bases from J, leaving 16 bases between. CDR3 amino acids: CASSEDRLGTYSNQPQHF. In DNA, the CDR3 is TGTGCCAGCAGTGAAGATCGGTTGGGGACATATAGCAATCAGCCCCAGCATTTT.

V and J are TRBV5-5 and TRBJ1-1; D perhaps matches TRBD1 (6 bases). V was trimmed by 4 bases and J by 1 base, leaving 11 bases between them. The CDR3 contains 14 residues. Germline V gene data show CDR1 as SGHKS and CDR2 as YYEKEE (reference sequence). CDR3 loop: CASSRQGQNTEAFF. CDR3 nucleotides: TGTGCCAGCAGCCGGCAGGGGCAGAACACTGAAGCTTTCTTT.

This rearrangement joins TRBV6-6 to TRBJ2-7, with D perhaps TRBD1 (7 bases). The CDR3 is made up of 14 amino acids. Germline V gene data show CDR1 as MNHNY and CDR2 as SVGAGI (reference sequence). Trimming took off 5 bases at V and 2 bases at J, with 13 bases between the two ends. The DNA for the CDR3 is TGTGCCAGCAGTCGACTAGGGGGCACCTACGAGCAGTACTTC. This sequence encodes CASSRLGGTYEQYF.

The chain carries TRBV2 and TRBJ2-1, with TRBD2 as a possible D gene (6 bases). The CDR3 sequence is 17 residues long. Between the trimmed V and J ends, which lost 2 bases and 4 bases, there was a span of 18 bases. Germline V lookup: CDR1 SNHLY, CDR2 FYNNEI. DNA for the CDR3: TGTGCCAGCAGTGAAATGAGTGCGGGACTCCCGTACAATGAGCAGTTCTTC. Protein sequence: CASSEMSAGLPYNEQFF.